The rows below give T cell receptor beta chains drawn from one sample of a study of EBV T-cell therapy then PD-1 blockade in nasopharyngeal carcinoma. The antigens of these receptors remain unknown. Profiling relied on immunoSEQ multiplex PCR, and the TCRdb table lists in-frame clones only, not all of them. Here the sample spans around 19,000 clones, around four fifths being singletons. Sequencing was performed on CD8+ T cells from blood, taken at day 0 from a patient whose treatment included autologous EBV-specific T cells and nivolumab. The source of these receptors is a man aged 35-49 years with nasopharyngeal carcinoma. CDR3s include the opening cysteine and the closing phenylalanine or tryptophan. D genes are given only for firm matches. Where a row states a size, it is once, few, many or the class of an expanded clone; other rows omit it.

TRBV24-1	-	-	TRBJ2-1	TGTGCCACCAGTGATTTGCGACTTGAGCAGTTCTTC	CATSDLRLEQFF
TRBV6-1	-	-	TRBJ1-4	TGTGCCAGCAGTTTACAGGTGACTAATGAAAAACTGTTTTTT	CASSLQVTNEKLFF
TRBV6-5	few	-	TRBJ2-1	TGTGCCAGCAGCTTAGCGGCAACGGGTTACAATGAGCAGTTCTTC	CASSLAATGYNEQFF
TRBV30	-	-	TRBJ1-1	TGTGCCTGGAACACCCTCGGGGAGAACACTGAAGCTTTCTTT	CAWNTLGENTEAFF
TRBV7-2	-	TRBD1	TRBJ2-5	TGTGCCAGCACCCCGGGACAGGGACTCGAGACCCAGTACTTC	CASTPGQGLETQYF
TRBV6-2/TRBV6-3	few	TRBD1	TRBJ2-7	TGTGCCAGCAGTTACACCAGGACAGGGGACGAGCAGTACTTC	CASSYTRTGDEQYF
TRBV29-1	-	-	TRBJ2-1	TGCAGCGTGGGGTCCTACAATGAGCAGTTCTTC	CSVGSYNEQFF
TRBV13	once	TRBD1	TRBJ2-5	TGTGCCAGCTCCGGACAGACAGGGGTAGAGACCCAGTACTTC	CASSGQTGVETQYF
TRBV9	-	-	TRBJ2-3	TGTGCCAGCAGCGTAAGAGGGGCGGGTGATACGCAGTATTTT	CASSVRGAGDTQYF
TRBV20-1	-	-	TRBJ2-1	TGCAGTGCTGGGTGGGGGGCGGAGCAGTTCTTC	CSAGWGAEQFF
TRBV4-1	-	-	TRBJ2-3	TGCGCCAGCAGCCAAGGCACGGTGAGCAGTGATACGCAGTATTTT	CASSQGTVSSDTQYF
TRBV6-5	-	TRBD1	TRBJ2-1	TGTGCCAGCAGTTACGGGACAGGCTCCGGTGTTGAGCAGTTCTTC	CASSYGTGSGVEQFF
TRBV5-4	-	TRBD2	TRBJ2-3	TGTGCCAGCAGCTTGTTAGCGGGGTACACAGATACGCAGTATTTT	CASSLLAGYTDTQYF
TRBV6-2/TRBV6-3	-	TRBD1	TRBJ1-2	TGTGCCAGCAGTTGGACAGGGACTGGCGGCTACACCTTC	CASSWTGTGGYTF
TRBV4-1	-	-	TRBJ2-7	TGCGCCAGCAGCCAAGTAGATCAGCAGGGAGGCTACGAGCAGTACTTC	CASSQVDQQGGYEQYF
TRBV30	-	TRBD1	TRBJ1-6	TGTGCCTGGAGTGGACCGGACAGGGATAATTCACCCCTCCACTTT	CAWSGPDRDNSPLHF
TRBV7-9	-	-	TRBJ1-4	TGTGCCAGCAGCTTAGCGCTCGGCAGGAATCGTGAAAAACTGTTTTTT	CASSLALGRNREKLFF
TRBV11-1	once	-	TRBJ2-7	TGTGCCAGCAGCTTACCGGTTGGGGGCTACGAGCAGTACTTC	CASSLPVGGYEQYF
TRBV9	once	TRBD2	TRBJ2-7	TGTGCCAGCAGCTCGGGACTAGCGGGGCGCGAGCAGTACTTC	CASSSGLAGREQYF
TRBV4-2	-	-	TRBJ2-7	TGTGCCAGCAGCCAAGAAGACGGTTCCTACGAGCAGTACTTC	CASSQEDGSYEQYF
TRBV20-1	-	-	TRBJ2-2	TGCAGTGCTAGAGAGGCCGGGGAGCTGTTTTTT	CSAREAGELFF
TRBV27	-	-	TRBJ2-1	TGTGCCAGCAGTTTGGGGGCAGAGCAGTTCTTC	CASSLGAEQFF
TRBV6-2/TRBV6-3	medium-sized	-	TRBJ1-1	TGTGCCAGTAGTACTGGACACCCGAACACTGAAGCTTTCTTT	CASSTGHPNTEAFF
TRBV4-2	-	-	TRBJ2-7	TGTGCCAGCAGCCAAGAGCGGGACAGCTCCTACGAGCAGTACTTC	CASSQERDSSYEQYF
TRBV28	-	TRBD2	TRBJ2-7	TGTGCCAGCAGTTTCCCAATCGGGGGGGGCTCACGATTCTCCTACGAGCAGTACTTC	CASSFPIGGGSRFSYEQYF
TRBV2	once	-	TRBJ2-7	TGTGCCAGCCGTAGGACAGCCTACGAGCAGTACTTC	CASRRTAYEQYF
TRBV6-4	-	-	TRBJ2-2	TGTGCCAGCGGAGTGAACGGGGAGGTCACCGGGGAGCTGTTTTTT	CASGVNGEVTGELFF
TRBV9	-	TRBD1	TRBJ1-5	TGTGCCAGCAGCGCTGAGGGACAGCTCAATCAGCCCCAGCATTTT	CASSAEGQLNQPQHF
TRBV24-1	-	TRBD1	TRBJ2-1	TGTGCCACCAGTGATTTGCGCGGACAGGGGAGGTTGGCTGAGCAGTTCTTC	CATSDLRGQGRLAEQFF
TRBV27	once	TRBD1	TRBJ1-1	TGTGCCAGCAGTTTATATGACAGGGGCACCACTGAAGCTTTCTTT	CASSLYDRGTTEAFF
TRBV7-9	-	-	TRBJ1-2	TGTGCCAGCAGCTTAGCGGTGGTTCATGGCTACACCTTC	CASSLAVVHGYTF
TRBV27	-	TRBD2	TRBJ2-5	TGTGCCAGCAGTTTAGCTAGCGGGGGAAAGACCCAGTACTTC	CASSLASGGKTQYF
TRBV15	-	-	TRBJ1-5	TGTGCCACCAGCAGCGGCAGGTTGAGCAATCAGCCCCAGCATTTT	CATSSGRLSNQPQHF